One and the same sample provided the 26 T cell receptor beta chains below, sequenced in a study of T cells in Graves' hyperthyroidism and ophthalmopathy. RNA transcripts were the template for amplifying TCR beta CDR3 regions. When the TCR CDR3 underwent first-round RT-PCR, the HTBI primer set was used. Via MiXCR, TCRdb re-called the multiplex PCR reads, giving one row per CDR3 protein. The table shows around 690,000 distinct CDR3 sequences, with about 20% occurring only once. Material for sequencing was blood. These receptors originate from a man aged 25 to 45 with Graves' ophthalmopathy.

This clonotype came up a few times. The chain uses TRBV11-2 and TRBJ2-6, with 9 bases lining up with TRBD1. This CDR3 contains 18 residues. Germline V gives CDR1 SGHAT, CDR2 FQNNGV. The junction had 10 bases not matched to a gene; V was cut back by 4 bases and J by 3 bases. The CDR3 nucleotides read TGTGCCAGCAGCTATCCCCTACAGGGGGCGAGTGGGGCCAACGTCCTGACTTTC. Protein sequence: CASSYPLQGASGANVLTF.

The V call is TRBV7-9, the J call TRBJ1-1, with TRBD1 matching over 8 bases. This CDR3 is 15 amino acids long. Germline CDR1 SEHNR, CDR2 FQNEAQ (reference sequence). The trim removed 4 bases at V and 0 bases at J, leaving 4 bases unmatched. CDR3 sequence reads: CASSSGQAMNTEAFF. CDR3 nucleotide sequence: TGTGCCAGCAGCTCGGGACAGGCCATGAACACTGAAGCTTTCTTT.

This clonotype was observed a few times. CDR3 region: CASSPSGIKPTDTQYF. Written as DNA, the CDR3 is TGTGCCAGCAGCCCAAGCGGGATCAAACCGACAGATACGCAGTATTTT. This chain uses TRBV14 with TRBJ2-3, with TRBD2 identical over 7 bases. J lost 3 bases, V lost 4 bases, and 10 bases had no gene match. This CDR3 has 16 amino acids. CDR1 and CDR2 from the germline V gene are SGHDN and FVKESK. The whole variable domain, remainder taken from reference TRBV14 and TRBJ2-3, is EAGVTQFPSHSVIEKGQTVTLRCDPISGHDNLYWYRRVMGKEIKFLLHFVKESKQDESGMPNNRFLAERTGGTYSTLKVQPAELEDSGVYFCASSPSGIKPTDTQYFGPGTRLTVL.

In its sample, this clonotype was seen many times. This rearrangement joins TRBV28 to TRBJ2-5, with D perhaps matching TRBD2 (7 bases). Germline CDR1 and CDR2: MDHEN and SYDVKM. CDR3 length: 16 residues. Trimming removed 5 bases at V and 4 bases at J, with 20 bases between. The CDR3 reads CASSPPEGGGRETQYF. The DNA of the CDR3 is TGTGCCAGCAGTCCACCGGAGGGGGGAGGGCGAGAGACCCAGTACTTC.

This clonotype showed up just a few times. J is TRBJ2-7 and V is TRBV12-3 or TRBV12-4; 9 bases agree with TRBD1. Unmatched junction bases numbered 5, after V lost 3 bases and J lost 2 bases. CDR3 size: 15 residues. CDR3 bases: TGTGCCAGCAGTTTTTCGGACAGGGGTACCTACGAGCAGTACTTC. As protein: CASSFSDRGTYEQYF.

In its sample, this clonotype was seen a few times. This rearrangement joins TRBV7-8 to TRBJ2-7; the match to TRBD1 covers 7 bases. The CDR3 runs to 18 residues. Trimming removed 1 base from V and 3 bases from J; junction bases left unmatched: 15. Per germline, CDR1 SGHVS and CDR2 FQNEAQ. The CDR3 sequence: CASSLVAKRTGEFYEQYF. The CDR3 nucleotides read TGTGCCAGCAGCTTAGTAGCCAAAAGGACAGGCGAGTTCTACGAGCAGTACTTC. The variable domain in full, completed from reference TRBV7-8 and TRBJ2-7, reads GAGVSQSPRYKVAKRGQDVALRCDPISGHVSLFWYQQALGQGPEFLTYFQNEAQLDKSGLPSDRFFAERPEGSVSTLKIQRTQQEDSAVYLCASSLVAKRTGEFYEQYFGPGTRLTVT.

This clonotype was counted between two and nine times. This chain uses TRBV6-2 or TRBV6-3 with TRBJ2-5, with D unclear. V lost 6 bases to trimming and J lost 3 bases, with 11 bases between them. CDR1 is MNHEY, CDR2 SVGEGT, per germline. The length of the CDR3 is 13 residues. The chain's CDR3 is CASSPVREETQYF. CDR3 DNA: TGTGCCAGCAGCCCGGTCCGGGAAGAGACCCAGTACTTC.

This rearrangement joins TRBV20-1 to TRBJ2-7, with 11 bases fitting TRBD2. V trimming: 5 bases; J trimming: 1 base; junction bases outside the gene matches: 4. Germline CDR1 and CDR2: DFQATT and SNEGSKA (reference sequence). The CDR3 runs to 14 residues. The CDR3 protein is CSASLAGESYEQYF. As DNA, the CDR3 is TGCAGTGCTTCACTAGCGGGAGAATCCTACGAGCAGTACTTC.

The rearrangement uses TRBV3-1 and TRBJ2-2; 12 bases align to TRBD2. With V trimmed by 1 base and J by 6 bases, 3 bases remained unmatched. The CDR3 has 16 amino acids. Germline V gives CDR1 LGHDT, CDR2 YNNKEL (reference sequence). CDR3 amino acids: CASSQALAGGAGELFF. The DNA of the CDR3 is TGTGCCAGCAGCCAAGCCCTAGCGGGAGGGGCCGGGGAGCTGTTTTTT.

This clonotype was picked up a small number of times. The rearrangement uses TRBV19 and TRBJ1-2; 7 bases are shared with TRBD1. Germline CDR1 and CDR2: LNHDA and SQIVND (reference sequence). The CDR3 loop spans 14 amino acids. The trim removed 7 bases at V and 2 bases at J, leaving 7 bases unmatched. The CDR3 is CASTPGTANYGYTF. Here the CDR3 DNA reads TGTGCCAGTACCCCCGGGACAGCGAACTATGGCTACACCTTC.

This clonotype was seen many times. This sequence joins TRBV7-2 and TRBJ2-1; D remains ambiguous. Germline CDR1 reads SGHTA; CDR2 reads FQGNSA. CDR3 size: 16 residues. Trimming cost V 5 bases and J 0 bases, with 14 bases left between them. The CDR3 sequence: CASSQRGGSSYNEQFF. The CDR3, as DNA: TGTGCCAGCAGCCAACGCGGCGGAAGCTCCTACAATGAGCAGTTCTTC.

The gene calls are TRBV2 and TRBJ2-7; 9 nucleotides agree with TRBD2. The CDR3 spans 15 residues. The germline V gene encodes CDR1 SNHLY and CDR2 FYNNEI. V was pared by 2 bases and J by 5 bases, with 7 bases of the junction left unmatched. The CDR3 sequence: CASSESSAGGNEQYF. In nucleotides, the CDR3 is TGTGCCAGCAGTGAATCCTCGGCGGGGGGGAACGAGCAGTACTTC.

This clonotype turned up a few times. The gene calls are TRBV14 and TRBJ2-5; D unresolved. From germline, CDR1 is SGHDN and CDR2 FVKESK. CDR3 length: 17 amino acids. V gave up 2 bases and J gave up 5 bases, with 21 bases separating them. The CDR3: CASSQSPKIQYRETQYF. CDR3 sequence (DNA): TGTGCCAGCAGCCAAAGCCCAAAGATACAGTACCGGGAGACCCAGTACTTC.

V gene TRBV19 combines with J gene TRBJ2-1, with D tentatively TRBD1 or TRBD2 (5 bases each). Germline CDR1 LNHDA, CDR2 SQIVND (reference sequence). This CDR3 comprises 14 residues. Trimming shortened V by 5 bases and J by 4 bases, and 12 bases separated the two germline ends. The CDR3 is CASSLGVTYNEQFF. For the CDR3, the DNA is TGTGCCAGTAGTCTGGGGGTTACTTACAATGAGCAGTTCTTC.

CDR3 coding DNA: TGTGCCAGCAGCGTAGTACAGCCGCTTGAAGCTTTCTTT. Its protein is CASSVVQPLEAFF. V is TRBV9 and J is TRBJ1-1; the D is unclear. This CDR3 is 13 amino acids long. CDR1 SGDLS and CDR2 YYNGEE come from the germline V gene. Trimming stripped 0 bases from V and 7 bases from J, with 10 bases between.

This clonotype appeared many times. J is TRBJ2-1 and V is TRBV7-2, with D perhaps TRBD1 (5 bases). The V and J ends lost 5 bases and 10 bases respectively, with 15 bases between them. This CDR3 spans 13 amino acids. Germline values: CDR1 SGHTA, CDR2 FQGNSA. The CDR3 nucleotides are TGTGCCAGCAGCGCACAGTCTAGGGGCGAGCAGTTCTTC. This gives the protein CASSAQSRGEQFF.

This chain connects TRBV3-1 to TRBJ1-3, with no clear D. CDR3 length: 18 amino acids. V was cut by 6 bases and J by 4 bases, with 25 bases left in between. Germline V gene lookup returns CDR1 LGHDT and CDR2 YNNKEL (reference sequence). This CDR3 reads CASSSPNLRRTWGNTIYF. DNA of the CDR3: TGTGCCAGCAGTTCACCTAACTTACGCCGAACGTGGGGAAACACCATATATTTT.

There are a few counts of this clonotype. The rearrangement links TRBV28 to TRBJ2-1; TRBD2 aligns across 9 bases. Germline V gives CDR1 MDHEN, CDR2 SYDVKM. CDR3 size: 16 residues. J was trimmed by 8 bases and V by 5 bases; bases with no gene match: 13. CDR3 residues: CASSPMASGIGYEQFF. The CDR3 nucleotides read TGTGCCAGCAGTCCTATGGCTAGCGGGATTGGGTATGAGCAGTTCTTC.

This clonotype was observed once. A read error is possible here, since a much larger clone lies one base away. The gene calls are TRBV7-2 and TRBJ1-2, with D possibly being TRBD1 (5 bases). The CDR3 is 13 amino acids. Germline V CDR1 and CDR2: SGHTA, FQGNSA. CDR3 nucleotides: TGTGCCAACAGCTTTCGACAGTCTGGTGGCTACACCTTC. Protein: CANSFRQSGGYTF.

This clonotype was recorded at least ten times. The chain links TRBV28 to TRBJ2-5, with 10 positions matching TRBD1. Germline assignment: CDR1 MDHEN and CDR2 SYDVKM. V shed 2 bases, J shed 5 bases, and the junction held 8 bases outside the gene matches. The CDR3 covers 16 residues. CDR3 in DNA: TGTGCCAGCAGTTTAAGGTCCGGGACAGGGGATGAGACCCAGTACTTC. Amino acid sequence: CASSLRSGTGDETQYF.

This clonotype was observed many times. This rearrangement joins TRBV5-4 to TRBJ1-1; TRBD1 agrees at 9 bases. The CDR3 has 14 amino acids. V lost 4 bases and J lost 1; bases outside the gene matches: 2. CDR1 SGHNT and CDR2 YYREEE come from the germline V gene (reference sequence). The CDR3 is CASSGTGPNTEAFF. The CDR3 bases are TGTGCCAGCAGCGGGACAGGGCCGAACACTGAAGCTTTCTTT. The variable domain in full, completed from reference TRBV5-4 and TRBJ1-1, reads ETGVTQSPTHLIKTRGQQVTLRCSSQSGHNTVSWYQQALGQGPQFIFQYYREEENGRGNFPPRFSGLQFPNYSSELNVNALELDDSALYLCASSGTGPNTEAFFGQGTRLTVV.

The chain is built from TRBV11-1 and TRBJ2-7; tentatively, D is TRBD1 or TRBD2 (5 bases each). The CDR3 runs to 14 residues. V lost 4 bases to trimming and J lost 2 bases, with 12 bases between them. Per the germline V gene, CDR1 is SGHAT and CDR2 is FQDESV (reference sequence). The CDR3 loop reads CASSSGPRPYEQYF. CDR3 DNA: TGTGCCAGCAGCTCGGGACCCCGTCCCTACGAGCAGTACTTC.

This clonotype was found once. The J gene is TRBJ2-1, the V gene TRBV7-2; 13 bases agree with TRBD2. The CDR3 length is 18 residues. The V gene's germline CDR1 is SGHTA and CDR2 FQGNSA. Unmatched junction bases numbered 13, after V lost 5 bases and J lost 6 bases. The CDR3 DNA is TGTGCCAGCAGCCTCCACCCTACTAGCGGGAGGGGGGTCAATGAGCAGTTCTTC. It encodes CASSLHPTSGRGVNEQFF.

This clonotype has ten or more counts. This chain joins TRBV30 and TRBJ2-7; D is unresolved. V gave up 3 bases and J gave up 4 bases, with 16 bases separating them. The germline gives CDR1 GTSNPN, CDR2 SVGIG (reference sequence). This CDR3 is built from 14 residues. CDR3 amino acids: CAWRSAVRPYEQYF. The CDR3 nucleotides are TGTGCCTGGAGATCGGCTGTCCGACCTTACGAGCAGTACTTC.

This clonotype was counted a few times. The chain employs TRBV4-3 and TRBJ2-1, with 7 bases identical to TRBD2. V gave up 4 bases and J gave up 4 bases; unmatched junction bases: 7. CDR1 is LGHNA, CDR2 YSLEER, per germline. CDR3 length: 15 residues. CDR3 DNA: TGCGCCAGCAGCCCCGAGTTTAGCGGGTACAATGAGCAGTTCTTC. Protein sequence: CASSPEFSGYNEQFF.

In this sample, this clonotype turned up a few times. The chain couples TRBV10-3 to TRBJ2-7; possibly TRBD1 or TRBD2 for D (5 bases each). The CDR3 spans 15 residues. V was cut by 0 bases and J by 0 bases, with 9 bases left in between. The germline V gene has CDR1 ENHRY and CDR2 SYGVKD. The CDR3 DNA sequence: TGTGCCATCAGTGAGTCTGGGGACGTCTCCTACGAGCAGTACTTC. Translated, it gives CAISESGDVSYEQYF.